This TCR beta chain is from a study of cytomegalovirus exposure and HLA in healthy donors. Study observations and caveats: Near-uniform donor sequencing depth was presumed by presence/absence analyses. The majority of CMV-associated TCR beta chains were reported as apparently HLA-restricted in a later analysis.

In the case of this clone: Its antigen is not identified.

The CDR3 spans 17 residues. CDR1 is SGHDN, CDR2 FVKESK, per germline. J lost 3 bases, V lost 1 base, and 10 bases had no gene match. The primer mix had 60 Vbeta and 13 Jbeta primers. Libraries were prepared by immunoSEQ multiplex PCR; TCRdb keeps only in-frame clonotypes and omits some of them. The sample has 150,000 to 200,000 clones; 75% to 90% are singletons. The TCR originated in a woman aged 18-29 years in good health and CMV-seronegative. The rearrangement uses TRBV14 and TRBJ1-1, with TRBD1 matching 8 bases. Sample: PBMCs. The CDR3 is CASSQARARGLDTEAFF. The CDR3 coding sequence is TGTGCCAGCAGCCAAGCCAGGGCCAGGGGGCTAGACACTGAAGCTTTCTTT.